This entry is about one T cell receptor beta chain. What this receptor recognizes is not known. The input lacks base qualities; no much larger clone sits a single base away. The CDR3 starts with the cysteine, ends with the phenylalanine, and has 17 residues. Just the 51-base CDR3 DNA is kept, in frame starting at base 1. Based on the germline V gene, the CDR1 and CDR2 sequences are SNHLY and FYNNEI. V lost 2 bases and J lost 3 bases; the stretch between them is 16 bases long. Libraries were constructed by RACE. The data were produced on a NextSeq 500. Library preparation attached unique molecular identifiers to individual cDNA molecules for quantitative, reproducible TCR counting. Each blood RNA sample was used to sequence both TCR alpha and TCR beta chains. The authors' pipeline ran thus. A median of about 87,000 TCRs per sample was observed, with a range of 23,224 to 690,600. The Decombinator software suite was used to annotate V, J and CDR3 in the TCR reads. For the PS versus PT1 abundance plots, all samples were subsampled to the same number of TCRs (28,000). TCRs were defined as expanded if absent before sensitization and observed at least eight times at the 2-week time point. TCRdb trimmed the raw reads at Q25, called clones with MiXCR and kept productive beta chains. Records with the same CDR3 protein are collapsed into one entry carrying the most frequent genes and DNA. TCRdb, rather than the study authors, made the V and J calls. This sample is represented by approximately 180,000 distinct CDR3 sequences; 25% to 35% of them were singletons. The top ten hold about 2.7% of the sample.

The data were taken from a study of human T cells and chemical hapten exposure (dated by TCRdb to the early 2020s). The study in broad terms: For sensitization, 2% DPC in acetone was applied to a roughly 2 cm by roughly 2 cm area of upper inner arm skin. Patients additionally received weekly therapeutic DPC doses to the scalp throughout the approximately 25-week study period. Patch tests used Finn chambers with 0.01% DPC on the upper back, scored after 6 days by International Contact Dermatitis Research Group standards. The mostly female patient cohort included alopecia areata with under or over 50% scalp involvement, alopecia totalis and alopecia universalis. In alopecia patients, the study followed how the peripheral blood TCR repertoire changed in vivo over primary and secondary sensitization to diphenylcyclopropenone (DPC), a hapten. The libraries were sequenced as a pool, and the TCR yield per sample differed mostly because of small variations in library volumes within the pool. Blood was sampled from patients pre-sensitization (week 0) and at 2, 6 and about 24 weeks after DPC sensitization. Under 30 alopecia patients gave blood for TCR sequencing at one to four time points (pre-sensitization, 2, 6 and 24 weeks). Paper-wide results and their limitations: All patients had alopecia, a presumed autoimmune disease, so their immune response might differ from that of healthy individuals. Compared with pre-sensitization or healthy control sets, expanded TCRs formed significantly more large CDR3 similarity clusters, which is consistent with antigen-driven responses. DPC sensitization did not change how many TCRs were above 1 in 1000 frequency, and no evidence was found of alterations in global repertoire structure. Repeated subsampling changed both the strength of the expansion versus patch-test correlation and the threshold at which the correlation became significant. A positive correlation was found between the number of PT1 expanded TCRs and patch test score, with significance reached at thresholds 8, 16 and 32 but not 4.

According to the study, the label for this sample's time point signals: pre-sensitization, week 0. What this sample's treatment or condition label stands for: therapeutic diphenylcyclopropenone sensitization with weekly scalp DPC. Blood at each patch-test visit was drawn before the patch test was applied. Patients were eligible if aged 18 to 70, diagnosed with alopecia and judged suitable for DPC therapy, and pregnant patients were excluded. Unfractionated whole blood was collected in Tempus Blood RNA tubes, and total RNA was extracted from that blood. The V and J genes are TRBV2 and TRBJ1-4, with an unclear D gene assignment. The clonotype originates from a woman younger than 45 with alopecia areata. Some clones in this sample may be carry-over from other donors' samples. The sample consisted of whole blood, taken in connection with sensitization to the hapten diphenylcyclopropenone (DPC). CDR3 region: CASSETRPSVANEKLFF. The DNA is TGTGCCAGCAGTGAAACGCGTCCCTCCGTGGCTAATGAAAAACTGTTTTTT.